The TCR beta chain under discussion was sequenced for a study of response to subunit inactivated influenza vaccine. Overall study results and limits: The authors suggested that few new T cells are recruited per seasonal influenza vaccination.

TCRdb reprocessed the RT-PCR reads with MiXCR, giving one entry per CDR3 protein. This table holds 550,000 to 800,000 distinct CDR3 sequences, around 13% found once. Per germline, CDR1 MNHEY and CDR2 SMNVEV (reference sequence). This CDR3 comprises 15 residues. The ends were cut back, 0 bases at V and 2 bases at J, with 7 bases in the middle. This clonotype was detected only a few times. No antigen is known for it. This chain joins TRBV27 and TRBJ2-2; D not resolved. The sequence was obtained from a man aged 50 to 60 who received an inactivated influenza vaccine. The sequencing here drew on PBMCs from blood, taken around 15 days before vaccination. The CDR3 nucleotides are TGTGCCAGCAGTTTATCGTGGAGTAACACCGGGGAGCTGTTTTTT. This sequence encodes CASSLSWSNTGELFF.